The 27 T cell receptor beta chains given below trace back to one sample, sequenced in a study of blood T cells in healthy people across ages. PCR was performed a second time for roughly 7 to 11 cycles using a sample-barcoded 5' primer and a J-beta primer mix. TCRdb used MiXCR to reprocess the 5' RACE reads, holding one entry per CDR3 protein. The repertoire holds about 1.5 million distinct CDR3 sequences, with 40% to 45% as singletons. The sequenced sample was blood. These TCRs come from a woman aged 18-29 years in good health.

This clonotype was seen a few times. This chain links TRBV6-1 with TRBJ2-3; D is perhaps TRBD2 (6 bases). Trimming cost V 4 bases and J 4 bases, with 18 bases left between them. The germline V gene encodes CDR1 MNHNS and CDR2 SASEGT. This CDR3 contains 16 residues. CDR3 loop: CASSAPGRSLPDTQYF. DNA of the CDR3: TGTGCCAGCAGTGCCCCCGGGAGAAGCCTTCCAGATACGCAGTATTTT.

The rearrangement links TRBV29-1 to TRBJ2-5; 7 bases line up with TRBD1. Germline trimming cut 6 bases from V and 3 bases from J; bases unmatched to any gene: 10. The CDR3 extends over 14 amino acids. Germline V CDR1 and CDR2: SQVTM, ANQGSEA. CDR3 region: CSVDPQGHKETQYF. The CDR3 DNA sequence: TGCAGCGTAGACCCACAGGGGCACAAAGAGACCCAGTACTTC.

This clonotype showed up just a few times. The CDR3 here is CASSTLAGSDTQYF. CDR3 DNA sequence: TGTGCCAGCAGCACACTAGCGGGGTCAGATACGCAGTATTTT. This rearrangement joins TRBV7-2 to TRBJ2-3; 10 bases map to TRBD2. The germline CDR1 and CDR2 sequences are SGHTA and FQGNSA. J lost 4 bases, V lost 5 bases, and 3 bases had no gene match. The CDR3 extends over 14 amino acids.

The rearrangement joins TRBV5-6 to TRBJ1-2; no reliable D call. This CDR3 contains 14 residues. Germline assignment: CDR1 SGHDT and CDR2 YYEEEE. Deletions cut 2 bases from V and 5 bases from J, with 13 bases between. The CDR3, as DNA: TGTGCCAGCAGCTTTGCGGCAGTTCATTATGGCTACACCTTC. This gives the protein CASSFAAVHYGYTF.

V is TRBV20-1 and J is TRBJ2-1; the D gene is possibly TRBD2 (6 bases). The CDR3 consists of 13 residues. V was cut by 4 bases and J by 13 bases, with 20 bases left in between. CDR1 DFQATT and CDR2 SNEGSKA come from the germline V gene (reference sequence). Here the CDR3 reads CSAMGLGGGTQFF. The CDR3 nucleotides are TGCAGTGCTATGGGACTGGGGGGTGGGACCCAGTTCTTC.

The chain is built from TRBV12-3 or TRBV12-4 and TRBJ2-3, with 9 bases lining up with TRBD1. V was pared by 8 bases and J by 5 bases, with 8 bases of the junction left unmatched. The CDR3 loop spans 14 amino acids. The CDR3 protein is CASYPGTGLDTQYF. CDR3 sequence (DNA): TGTGCCAGCTACCCCGGGACAGGGCTAGATACGCAGTATTTT.

The chain employs TRBV2 and TRBJ2-1; D not resolved. The germline gives CDR1 SNHLY, CDR2 FYNNEI. Trimming removed 4 bases at V and 6 bases at J, with 10 bases between. The CDR3 consists of 13 residues. CDR3 loop: CASSAVVGNEQFF. CDR3 coding DNA: TGTGCCAGCAGTGCCGTAGTCGGCAATGAGCAGTTCTTC.

The rearrangement joins TRBV11-2 to TRBJ2-7; D might be TRBD2 (5 bases). Gene TRBJ2-5 matches the end of the DNA better, so the J call may be wrong. The CDR3 has 13 residues. Germline lookup yields CDR1 SGHAT and CDR2 FQNNGV. CDR3 in amino acids: CASSARTEETQYF. The CDR3 DNA follows: TGTGCCAGCAGCGCCCGGACTGAGGAGACCCAGTACTTC.

This clonotype was picked up a small number of times. The chain carries TRBV6-5 and TRBJ2-3; D uncertain. Germline V gives CDR1 MNHEY, CDR2 SVGAGI. This CDR3 spans 15 amino acids. The V and J ends lost 7 bases and 3 bases respectively, with 17 bases between them. CDR3 nucleotide sequence: TGTGCCAGCAATTTAAATGGGGATGGAACAGATACGCAGTATTTT. It codes for CASNLNGDGTDTQYF.

The chain links TRBV20-1 to TRBJ1-4, with D hard to call. Between the trimmed V and J ends, which lost 8 bases and 3 bases, there was a span of 10 bases. This CDR3 has 12 residues. Per the germline V gene, CDR1 is DFQATT and CDR2 is SNEGSKA (reference sequence). The CDR3 nucleotides are TGCAGTACCCGGCACTCTAATGAAAAACTGTTTTTT. Encoded protein: CSTRHSNEKLFF.

This clonotype came up once. This could be a read error, since a much larger clone is one nucleotide away. This chain uses TRBV2 with TRBJ2-3, with TRBD2 matching 7 bases. The junction had 5 bases not matched to a gene; V was cut back by 7 bases and J by 1 base. Germline lookup yields CDR1 SNHLY and CDR2 FYNNEI. The CDR3 is 14 residues long. CDR3 sequence (DNA): TGTGCCAGCAATGTTCTAGCGGGCACAGATACGCAGTATTTT. Translation gives CASNVLAGTDTQYF.

The genes are TRBV7-8 and TRBJ2-5, with D tentatively TRBD2 (5 bases). The CDR3 has 16 amino acids. Looked up from germline, CDR1 is SGHVS and CDR2 is FQNEAQ. V was shortened by 5 bases and J by 11 bases, with 27 bases between the two germline ends. The CDR3 region has the DNA TGTGCCAGCAGCCCTATCCCCCGGACTTTATACAATGAGCAGTACTTC. Its translation is CASSPIPRTLYNEQYF.

This clonotype was seen a few times. The rearrangement uses TRBV27 and TRBJ1-2; D gene ambiguous. The V gene's germline CDR1 is MNHEY and CDR2 SMNVEV (reference sequence). CDR3 length equals 14 residues. V gave up 3 bases and J gave up 6 bases, with 14 bases separating them. CDR3 amino acids: CASSFIPRRDGYTF. CDR3 bases: TGTGCCAGCAGTTTCATCCCGCGCCGGGATGGCTACACCTTC.

The chain joins TRBV6-2 or TRBV6-3 to TRBJ2-6; TRBD1 agrees at 8 bases. Germline V gene data show CDR1 as MNHEY and CDR2 as SVGEGT. The CDR3 runs 16 residues. V trimming: 4 bases; J trimming: 3 bases; junction bases outside the gene matches: 5. CDR3 residues: CASSSTGGFGANVLTF. The CDR3 region has the DNA TGTGCCAGCAGTTCCACAGGGGGTTTTGGGGCCAACGTCCTGACTTTC.

The table lists this clonotype with a few counts. This CDR3 reads CSATRGVYQETQYF. The CDR3 DNA sequence: TGCAGTGCTACCCGCGGGGTTTACCAAGAGACCCAGTACTTC. V is TRBV20-1 and J is TRBJ2-5, with D possibly TRBD2 on 6 matching bases. The CDR3 totals 14 residues. CDR1 and CDR2 (germline): DFQATT, SNEGSKA (reference sequence). Trimming stripped 4 bases from V and 0 bases from J, with 12 bases between.

Written as DNA, the CDR3 is TGTGCCAGCACCCCCGGGAGAGAAGAGACCCAGTACTTC. Translating gives CASTPGREETQYF. The gene calls are TRBV28 and TRBJ2-5; TRBD2 might be the D (6 bases). From germline, CDR1 is MDHEN and CDR2 SYDVKM. The CDR3 sequence is 13 residues long. The V end was cut by 7 bases, the J end by 3 bases, with 12 bases between.

The table lists this clonotype with a count of one. The chain has TRBV11-2 and TRBJ2-1; TRBD2 aligns across 7 bases. Germline V gene lookup returns CDR1 SGHAT and CDR2 FQNNGV. Germline trimming cut 1 base from V and 1 base from J; bases unmatched to any gene: 7. This CDR3 is 17 amino acids long. This CDR3 reads CASSLGPTSASYNEQFF. The CDR3 DNA sequence: TGTGCCAGCAGCTTAGGCCCAACTAGCGCGTCCTACAATGAGCAGTTCTTC. The full variable domain, with the rest looked up from reference TRBV11-2 and TRBJ2-1, is EAGVAQSPRYKIIEKRQSVAFWCNPISGHATLYWYQQILGQGPKLLIQFQNNGVVDDSQLPKDRFSAERLKGVDSTLKIQPAKLEDSAVYLCASSLGPTSASYNEQFFGPGTRLTVL.

Note on this clonotype: Since a much larger clone is just one base distant, this may be a read error. The chain links TRBV5-1 to TRBJ2-1; D not certain. V was cut by 2 bases and J by 8 bases, with 17 bases left in between. Per the germline V gene, CDR1 is SGHRS and CDR2 is YFSETQ. The CDR3 is made up of 15 amino acids. CDR3 sequence reads: CASSFVSTASHEQFF. The CDR3 DNA sequence: TGCGCCAGCAGCTTTGTCTCCACGGCGTCCCATGAGCAGTTCTTC.

This clonotype appeared a few times. Sequence at one end of the junction differs from germline and may be a read error. The V call is TRBV20-1, the J call TRBJ1-2; D is undetermined. The CDR3 is 8 amino acids. CDR1 DFQATT and CDR2 SNEGSKA come from the germline V gene (reference sequence). The CDR3 loop is CSTSTSTF. In DNA, the CDR3 is TGCAGTACTAGCACGTCCACCTTC.

In this sample, this clonotype turned up many times. This chain joins TRBV18 and TRBJ1-2; D remains unclear. The CDR3 has 14 amino acids. The V gene lost 6 bases and the J gene lost 7 bases, with 18 bases spanning the gap. Germline CDR1 is KGHSH and CDR2 is LQKENI. CDR3 sequence: CASSPLAANSGYTF. The DNA of the CDR3 is TGTGCCAGCTCCCCTCTGGCGGCAAATAGTGGCTACACCTTC.

This clonotype has a handful of counts. The gene calls are TRBV30 and TRBJ2-4; maybe TRBD1 (5 bases). TRBJ2-7 matches the DNA end more closely, so the J call is doubtful. Germline V gene lookup returns CDR1 GTSNPN and CDR2 SVGIG (reference sequence). The CDR3 has 14 amino acids. CDR3: CAWSTRTPTYEQYF. In DNA, the CDR3 is TGTGCCTGGAGCACCCGGACACCCACCTACGAGCAGTACTTC.

The rearrangement links TRBV5-1 to TRBJ1-2; D is uncertain. V was shortened by 5 bases and J by 1 base, with 9 bases between the two germline ends. CDR3 length: 13 residues. Germline assignment: CDR1 SGHRS and CDR2 YFSETQ. The CDR3, as DNA: TGCGCCAGCAGACAACGGAGTAACTATGGCTACACCTTC. Translating gives CASRQRSNYGYTF.

The CDR3 DNA reads as TGCGCCAGCAGCCAAGGCCCTCATTACAATGAGCAGTTCTTC. Residues: CASSQGPHYNEQFF. The chain is built from TRBV4-1 and TRBJ2-1, with D unclear. CDR3 size: 14 residues. Trimming took 1 base from V and 4 from J, leaving 8 bases between them. Germline loops: CDR1 MGHRA, CDR2 YSYEKL.

The genes are TRBV6-2 or TRBV6-3 and TRBJ2-1; D is undetermined. CDR1 and CDR2 (germline): MNHEY, SVGEGT. The V end was cut by 1 base, the J end by 4 bases, with 5 bases between. The CDR3 is 13 residues long. The CDR3 is CASSYFGYNEQFF. DNA for the CDR3: TGTGCCAGCAGTTACTTCGGTTACAATGAGCAGTTCTTC.

This sequence joins TRBV2 and TRBJ2-5; the D is unclear. The CDR3 loop spans 14 amino acids. V lost 5 bases and J 4 bases, leaving 14 bases between the germline ends. Germline CDR1 is SNHLY and CDR2 is FYNNEI. The CDR3 DNA sequence: TGTGCCAGCAGTTCGCAAGGATGGACAGAGACCCAGTACTTC. It codes for CASSSQGWTETQYF.

A word on this clonotype: It is likely a read error, because the conserved phenylalanine at the end of the CDR3 is missing. The chain carries TRBV29-1 and TRBJ2-7, with 12 nucleotides matching TRBD1. The V gene's germline CDR1 is SQVTM and CDR2 ANQGSEA. V lost 1 base to trimming and J lost 4 bases; unmatched junction nucleotides: 5. CDR3 length equals 15 residues. The CDR3 protein is CSVEGWGQGAYEQYS. The CDR3 DNA sequence: TGCAGCGTTGAAGGATGGGGACAGGGGGCTTACGAGCAGTACTCC.

This sequence joins TRBV4-2 and TRBJ2-3; 13 positions match TRBD2. The CDR3 totals 17 residues. V dropped 3 bases and J dropped 2; count of bases not matched to a gene: 5. Looked up from germline, CDR1 is LGHNA and CDR2 is YNFKEQ. This CDR3 is CASSQVTSGRATDTQYF. Here the CDR3 DNA reads TGTGCCAGCAGCCAGGTTACTAGCGGGAGGGCCACAGATACGCAGTATTTT.